This T cell receptor (beta chain) was sequenced for a study of blood T cell repertoires in COVID-19. Clones were sequenced by immunoSEQ multiplex PCR, and TCRdb holds only the in-frame ones, with some missing. This table holds roughly 240,000 clones, 83% found once. The V segment lost 1 base and the J segment 8 bases; nucleotides outside the gene matches: 4. The CDR3 runs to 14 residues. The germline CDR1 and CDR2 sequences are LGHDT and YNNKEL (reference sequence). Exposed participants came across a COVID-19 case within 2 weeks before study entry. Sequenced material: PBMCs or T cells enriched from blood (not recorded which). The sequence derives from a woman between 35 and 50 years old who had been exposed to COVID-19. The chain has TRBV3-1 (or the pseudogene TRBV3-2) and TRBJ1-2; 10 bases match TRBD1. CDR3 sequence reads: CASSQGQGARGYTF. CDR3 nucleotide sequence: TGTGCCAGCAGCCAAGGACAGGGGGCGCGGGGCTACACCTTC.